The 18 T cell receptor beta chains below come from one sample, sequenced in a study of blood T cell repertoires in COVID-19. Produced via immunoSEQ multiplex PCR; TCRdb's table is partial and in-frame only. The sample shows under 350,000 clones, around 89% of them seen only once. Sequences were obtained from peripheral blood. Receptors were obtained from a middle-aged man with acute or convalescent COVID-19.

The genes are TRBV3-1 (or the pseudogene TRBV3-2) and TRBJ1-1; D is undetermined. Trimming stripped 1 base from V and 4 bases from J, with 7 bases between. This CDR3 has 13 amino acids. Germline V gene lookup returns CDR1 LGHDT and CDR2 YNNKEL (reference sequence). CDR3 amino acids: CASSQGTGTEAFF. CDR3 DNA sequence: TGTGCCAGCAGCCAAGGTACGGGCACTGAAGCTTTCTTT.

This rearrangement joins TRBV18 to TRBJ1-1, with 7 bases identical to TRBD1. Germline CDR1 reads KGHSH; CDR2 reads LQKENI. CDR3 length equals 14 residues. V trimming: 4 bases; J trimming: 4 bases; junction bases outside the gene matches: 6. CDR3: CASSLGQDLTEAFF. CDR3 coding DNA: TGTGCCAGCTCACTTGGACAGGACCTCACTGAAGCTTTCTTT.

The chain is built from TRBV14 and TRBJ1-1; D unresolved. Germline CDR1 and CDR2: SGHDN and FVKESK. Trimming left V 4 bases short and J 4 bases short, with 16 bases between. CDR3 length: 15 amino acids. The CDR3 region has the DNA TGTGCCAGCAGCCTATTCTTTGGGGAGCCCACTGAAGCTTTCTTT. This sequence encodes CASSLFFGEPTEAFF. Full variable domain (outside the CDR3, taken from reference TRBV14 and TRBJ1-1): EAGVTQFPSHSVIEKGQTVTLRCDPISGHDNLYWYRRVMGKEIKFLLHFVKESKQDESGMPNNRFLAERTGGTYSTLKVQPAELEDSGVYFCASSLFFGEPTEAFFGQGTRLTVV.

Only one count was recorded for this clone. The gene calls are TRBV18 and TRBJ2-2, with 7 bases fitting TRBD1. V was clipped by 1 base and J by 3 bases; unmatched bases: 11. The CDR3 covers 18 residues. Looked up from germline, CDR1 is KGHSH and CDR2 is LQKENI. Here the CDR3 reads CASSPRIPRQGDTGELFF. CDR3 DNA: TGTGCCAGCTCACCACGAATCCCTCGACAGGGTGACACCGGGGAGCTGTTTTTT.

CDR3 in amino acids: CATHRGPGNTIYF. In DNA, the CDR3 is TGTGCCACTCACAGGGGGCCAGGAAACACCATATATTTT. The chain carries TRBV6-5 and TRBJ1-3; 9 bases are a match to TRBD1. The length of the CDR3 is 13 residues. From germline, CDR1 is MNHEY and CDR2 SVGAGI. The junction had 5 bases not matched to a gene; V was cut back by 10 bases and J by 4 bases.

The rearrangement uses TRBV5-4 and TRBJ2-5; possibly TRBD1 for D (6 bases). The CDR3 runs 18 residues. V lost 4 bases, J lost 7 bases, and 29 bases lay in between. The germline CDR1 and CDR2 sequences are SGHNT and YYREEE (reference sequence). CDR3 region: CASSPPPGKQGLSGTQYF. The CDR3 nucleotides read TGTGCCAGCAGCCCGCCCCCCGGTAAACAGGGATTAAGCGGGACCCAGTACTTC.

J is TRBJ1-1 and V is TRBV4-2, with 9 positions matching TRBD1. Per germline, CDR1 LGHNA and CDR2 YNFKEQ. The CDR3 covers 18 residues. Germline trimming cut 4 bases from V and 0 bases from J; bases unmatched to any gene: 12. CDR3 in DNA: TGTGCCAGCAGCCCAATCGGTAGGACAGGGGCGATGAACACTGAAGCTTTCTTT. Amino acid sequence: CASSPIGRTGAMNTEAFF.

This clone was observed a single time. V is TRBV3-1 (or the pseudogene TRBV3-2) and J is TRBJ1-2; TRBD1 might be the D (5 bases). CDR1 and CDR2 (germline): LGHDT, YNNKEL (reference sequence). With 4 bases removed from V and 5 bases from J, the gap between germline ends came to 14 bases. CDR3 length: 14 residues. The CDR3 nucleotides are TGTGCCAGCAGCCCCCGGGGGGGGTATTATGGCTACACCTTC. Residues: CASSPRGGYYGYTF.

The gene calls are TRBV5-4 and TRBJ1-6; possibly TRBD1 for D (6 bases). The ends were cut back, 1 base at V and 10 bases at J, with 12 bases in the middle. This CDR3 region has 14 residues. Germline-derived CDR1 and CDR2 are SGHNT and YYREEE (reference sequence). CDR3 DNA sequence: TGTGCCAGCAGCTTGCAGGGAGGGGGGTCACCCCTCCACTTT. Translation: CASSLQGGGSPLHF.

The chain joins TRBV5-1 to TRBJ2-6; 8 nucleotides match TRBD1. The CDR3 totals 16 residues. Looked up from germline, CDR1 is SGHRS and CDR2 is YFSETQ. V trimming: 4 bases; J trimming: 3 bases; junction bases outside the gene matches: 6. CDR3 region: CASSSGTGSGANVLTF. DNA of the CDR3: TGCGCCAGCAGCAGTGGGACAGGTAGTGGGGCCAACGTCCTGACTTTC.

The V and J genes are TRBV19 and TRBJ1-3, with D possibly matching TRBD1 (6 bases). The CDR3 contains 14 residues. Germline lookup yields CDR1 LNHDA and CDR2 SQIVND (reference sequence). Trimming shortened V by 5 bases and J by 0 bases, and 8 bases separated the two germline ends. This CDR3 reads CASSGQFSGNTIYF. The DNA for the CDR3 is TGTGCCAGTAGTGGACAGTTCTCTGGAAACACCATATATTTT.

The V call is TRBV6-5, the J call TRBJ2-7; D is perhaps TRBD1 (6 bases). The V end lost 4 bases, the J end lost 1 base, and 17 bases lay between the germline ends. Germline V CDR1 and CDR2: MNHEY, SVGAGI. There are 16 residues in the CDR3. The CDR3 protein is CASSLQGSRLSYEQYF. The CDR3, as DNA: TGTGCCAGCAGTTTACAGGGATCACGTCTGTCCTACGAGCAGTACTTC.

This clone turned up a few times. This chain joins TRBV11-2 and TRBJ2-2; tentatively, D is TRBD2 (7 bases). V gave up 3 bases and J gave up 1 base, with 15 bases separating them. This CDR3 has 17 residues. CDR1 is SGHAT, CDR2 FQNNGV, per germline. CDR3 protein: CASSFGAGAVNTGELFF. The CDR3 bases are TGTGCCAGCAGCTTCGGCGCGGGGGCGGTGAACACCGGGGAGCTGTTTTTT.

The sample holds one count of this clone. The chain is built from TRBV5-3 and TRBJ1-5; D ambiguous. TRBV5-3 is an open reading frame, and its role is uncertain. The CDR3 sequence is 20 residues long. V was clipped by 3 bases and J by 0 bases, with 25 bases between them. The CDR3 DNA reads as TGTGCCAGAAGCTATCCCCAGGAACGCAATCCATTTCATAGCAATCAGCCCCAGCATTTT. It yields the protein CARSYPQERNPFHSNQPQHF.

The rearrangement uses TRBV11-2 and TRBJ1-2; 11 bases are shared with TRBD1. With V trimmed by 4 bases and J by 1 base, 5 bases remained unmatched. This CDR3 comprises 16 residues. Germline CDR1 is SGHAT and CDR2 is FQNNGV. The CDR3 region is CASSSRTGGYNYGYTF. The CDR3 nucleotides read TGTGCCAGCAGCTCCCGGACAGGGGGCTATAACTATGGCTACACCTTC.

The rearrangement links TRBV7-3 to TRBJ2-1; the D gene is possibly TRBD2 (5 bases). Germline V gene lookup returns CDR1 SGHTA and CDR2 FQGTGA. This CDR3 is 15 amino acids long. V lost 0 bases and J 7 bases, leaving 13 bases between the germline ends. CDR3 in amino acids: CASSLTRVYQNEQFF. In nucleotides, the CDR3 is TGTGCCAGCAGCTTAACGCGGGTGTACCAGAATGAGCAGTTCTTC.

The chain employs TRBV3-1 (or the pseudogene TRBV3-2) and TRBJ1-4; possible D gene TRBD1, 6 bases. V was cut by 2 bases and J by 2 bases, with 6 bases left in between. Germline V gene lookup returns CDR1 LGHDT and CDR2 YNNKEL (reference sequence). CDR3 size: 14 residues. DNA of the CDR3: TGTGCCAGCAGCCAACAGGGGACTAATGAAAAACTGTTTTTT. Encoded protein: CASSQQGTNEKLFF.

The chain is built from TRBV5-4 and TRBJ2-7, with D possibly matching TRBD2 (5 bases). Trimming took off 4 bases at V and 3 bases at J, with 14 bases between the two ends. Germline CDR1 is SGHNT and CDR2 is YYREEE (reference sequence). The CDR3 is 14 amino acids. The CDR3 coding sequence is TGTGCCAGCAGCCTGCCCGGGGTAAGCTACGAGCAGTACTTC. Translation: CASSLPGVSYEQYF.